What follows describes a single T cell receptor beta chain. Its cognate antigen has yet to be identified. No base-level quality is on record; no much larger clone is a single base apart. This specimen belongs to a study of blood T cell repertoires in COVID-19 (dated by TCRdb to the early 2020s). At the level of the whole study: Collaborator samples came from the United States, Italy and Spain and covered acute and convalescent phases of COVID-19. Deeply sampled blood TCRbeta repertoires from subjects exposed to, actively infected with, or recovered from COVID-19 were included in the dataset. The repertoires were released in a freely available public database meant as a resource for research on the immune response to SARS-CoV-2. The samples were drawn from the first 160 participants of the ongoing ImmuneRACE study and from 1,254 subjects provided by 6 global collaborators. Sample metadata almost always included a de-identified subject ID, COVID-19 status, age in years and sex. Where HLA class I and class II types were available, the types were taken from metadata supplied by the sample provider, not from assay-based typing. The material from the prospective study consisted of cDNA or gDNA derived from T cells, B-cell-depleted T cells, or PBMCs. Overall results and qualifications from the work: The quantity of clinical and demographic metadata differed by source and by participant and was supplied without curation.

TCRbeta CDR3 regions were amplified from genomic DNA using the immunoSEQ Assay, a bias-controlled multiplex PCR. Regarding the original processing steps: The number of nucleated cells in each sample was estimated by amplification of reference gene primers within the assay. To quantify the absolute abundance of each unique TCRbeta CDR3 rearrangement, sequence reads were collapsed and filtered. For each sample, productive Simpson clonality was calculated as the square root of Simpson's diversity index across productive rearrangements. The table comes from immuneACCESS by way of TCRdb, which keeps in-frame sequences with V and J called. Part of the clones is missing from these tables; in studies checked, under half for an unresolved V gene and the rest for unknown reasons. V and J calls and clone size come straight from that table; D and trimming were deduced from the DNA. The sample table records about 100,000 clones; 70% to 80% of these occur just once. The ten top clones hold 9.5% to 13% of the sample.

Collaborating institutions collected whole blood in K2EDTA tubes following their own protocols. For TCRbeta analysis, collaborators shipped samples in one of three forms: frozen whole blood, isolated PBMCs, or DNA extracted from either of those sample types. The V end loses 1 base and the J end loses 7 bases, and a stretch of 8 bases separates them. The CDR3, from cysteine to phenylalanine, totals 14 residues. The CDR3 DNA has 42 bases and is translated from base 1. From a lookup of the germline V gene, CDR1 and CDR2 are SGHTA and FQGNSA. The origin of this receptor is a woman in her seventies with acute or convalescent COVID-19. The chain is encoded by TRBV7-2 joined to TRBJ1-6; the D gene assignment is ambiguous. The specimen sequenced was peripheral blood. For the CDR3, the sequence is CASSLVEGNSPLHF. The bases read TGTGCCAGCAGCTTAGTCGAGGGAAATTCACCCCTCCACTTT.